Listed below are T cell receptor beta chains from one sample, sequenced in a study of T cell changes during pregnancy in multiple sclerosis. Here immunoSEQ multiplex PCR was the method, and the copy in TCRdb shows in-frame clones only, minus some. This sample yields some 96,000 clones, of which 92% are seen a single time; 1.9% belongs to the top ten. The source was peripheral blood, collected after pregnancy. The source is a female donor with multiple sclerosis, enrolled in a pregnancy study. Each CDR3 is given with its conserved first and last residue. D genes are given only for firm matches. Size values are once, few and many counts, or a class for expanded clones, and some rows have none.

J	V	D	size	CDR3	DNA
TRBJ1-1	TRBV4-1	-	-	CASSPLGAPLNTEAFF	TGCGCCAGCAGCCCCCTTGGGGCACCTCTGAACACTGAAGCTTTCTTT
TRBJ2-1	TRBV11-3	-	-	CASSSRAGSSYNEQFF	TGTGCCAGCAGCTCTCGTGCGGGGAGCTCCTACAATGAGCAGTTCTTC
TRBJ2-3	TRBV4-3	-	-	CASSQDYRVQDTQYF	TGCGCCAGCAGCCAAGATTACAGGGTTCAAGATACGCAGTATTTT
TRBJ2-7	TRBV7-9	TRBD1	-	CASSLIGTGSYEQYF	TGTGCCAGCAGCTTAATCGGGACAGGCTCCTACGAGCAGTACTTC
TRBJ1-6	TRBV2	-	-	CASSLGGSYNSPLHF	TGTGCCAGCAGTTTGGGGGGCTCCTATAATTCACCCCTCCACTTT
TRBJ2-3	TRBV9	-	-	CASSVGMRAGRDTQYF	TGTGCCAGCAGCGTAGGAATGAGGGCGGGCCGAGATACGCAGTATTTT
TRBJ2-2	TRBV4-3	TRBD2	-	CASSQGYPAGGNTGELFF	TGCGCCAGCAGCCAAGGATATCCCGCGGGGGGGAACACCGGGGAGCTGTTTTTT
TRBJ2-1	TRBV9	-	-	CASSEKTRLGEDEQFF	TGTGCCAGCAGCGAAAAGACCAGACTAGGTGAAGATGAGCAGTTCTTC
TRBJ2-4	TRBV7-2	-	-	CASSLYSLGDTRYF	TGTGCCAGCAGCTTATATAGTTTAGGGGACACCCGTTACTTC
TRBJ1-6	TRBV7-3	-	-	CASSLTLNSPLHF	TGTGCCAGCAGCTTAACCCTTAATTCACCCCTCCACTTT
TRBJ1-1	TRBV30	-	-	CAWGIEAEAFF	TGTGCCTGGGGTATTGAGGCTGAAGCTTTCTTT
TRBJ2-7	TRBV5-5	-	-	CASSLRLAYEQYF	TGTGCCAGCAGCTTGAGGCTAGCCTACGAGCAGTACTTC
TRBJ1-1	TRBV5-5	-	-	CASSLGGRGKNTEAFF	TGTGCCAGCAGCCTAGGAGGCAGGGGCAAAAACACTGAAGCTTTCTTT
TRBJ1-4	TRBV7-9	-	-	CASSLAVAGQGEKLFF	TGTGCCAGCAGCTTAGCTGTGGCAGGGCAAGGGGAAAAACTGTTTTTT
TRBJ2-2	TRBV7-9	TRBD2	once	CASSFPSGTDAGELFF	TGTGCCAGCAGCTTTCCTAGCGGGACCGACGCCGGGGAGCTGTTTTTT
TRBJ2-7	TRBV13	TRBD2	-	CASSLWSSGNYEQYF	TGTGCCAGCAGCTTATGGTCTAGCGGCAACTACGAGCAGTACTTC